The sequence of this T cell receptor beta chain was determined in a study of CD8 T cells in ankylosing spondylitis (dated by TCRdb to the late 2010s). Study-level background: The study profiled T cell receptor beta repertoires in healthy donors and ankylosing spondylitis patients to find disease-linked TCR variants. The whole study cohort included 108 healthy donors and 20 to 30 ankylosing spondylitis patients. Peripheral blood was sampled, and synovial fluid was additionally collected from ankylosing spondylitis patients.

Study-level results and caveats: Blood from ankylosing spondylitis patients appeared to be characterized by a TCR beta motif made up of several highly homologous amino acid variants. Some TCR beta motif variants had previously been reported in synovial fluid and blood of reactive arthritis patients, which suggested common disease-initiation mechanisms. The disease-linked clones showed a CD8+ phenotype and occurred at relatively low frequencies in peripheral blood. Significant enrichment of the disease-linked clones was reported in matched synovial fluid samples from ankylosing spondylitis patients.

Concerning this clonotype itself: The antigen it recognizes is unknown. No base quality information exists; no much larger clone differs at one position.

CDR1 and CDR2, looked up from the germline V gene, are SGDLS and YYNGEE. CDR3 length: 17 amino acids, cysteine to phenylalanine. Just CDR3 DNA is preserved here, 51 bases in frame from base 1. V is pared back by 0 bases and J by 1 base, with 16 bases lying between the germline termini. Instrument used: Illumina HiSeq 2500. Quantitative 5'-RACE with molecular barcodes was used to prepare TCR beta libraries. From the authors' description of their analysis: A new computational method based on a probabilistic model of VDJ rearrangement was used to identify disease-linked TCR variants. TCRdb passed the public sequencing reads through fastp at Q25 and MiXCR, retaining productive beta sequences. Rows with a matching CDR3 protein are joined into one entry that keeps the most common DNA and genes. TCRdb's processing, not the authors' own work, is the source of the V and J calls. Across this sample there are roughly 350,000 distinct CDR3 sequences, with under 8.5% seen only once. Clones ranked in the top ten supply more than 14% of the sample.

The sequencing input was blood, either unsorted or a sorted T cell fraction (not recorded which). Recombination connected TRBV9 to TRBJ2-5, with a tentative D call of TRBD1 or TRBD2, each matching 5 bases. The sequence came from a male donor with ankylosing spondylitis. The nucleotide sequence is TGTGCCAGCAGCGTAGGGGGGACGAGGGGTGTCCAAGAGACCCAGTACTTC. It translates to CASSVGGTRGVQETQYF. With the rest looked up from the reference TRBV9 and TRBJ2-5 genes rather than sequenced, the full variable domain is DSGVTQTPKHLITATGQRVTLRCSPRSGDLSVYWYQQSLDQGLQFLIQYYNGEERAKGNILERFSAQQFPDLHSELNLSSLELGDSALYFCASSVGGTRGVQETQYFGPGTRLLVL.